This is a list of T cell receptor beta chains from one sample in a study of blood T cell repertoires in COVID-19. Generated by immunoSEQ multiplex PCR, the TCRdb table keeps only in-frame clones and is missing some. Of 160,000 or so clones in the sample, 80% to 90% were seen once. The sequenced sample consisted of peripheral blood. The origin of the receptors is an older woman who had recovered from COVID-19. The CDR3 runs from the conserved cysteine through the conserved F or W. The D gene is left open where the match is weak. Clone size appears in some rows only: once, few, many, or a class for an expanded clone.

D	V	size	J	CDR3	DNA
.	TRBV18	.	TRBJ1-3	CASSPPAGRSGNTIYF	TGTGCCAGCTCACCACCCGCGGGGAGATCTGGAAACACCATATATTTT
TRBD1	TRBV7-2	once	TRBJ2-2	CASSLLRGRNTGELFF	TGTGCCAGCAGCTTATTAAGGGGGCGGAACACCGGGGAGCTGTTTTTT
.	TRBV10-1	.	TRBJ2-5	CASSESDSRGSVGETQYF	TGCGCCAGCAGTGAGTCGGACTCCCGGGGGTCGGTAGGAGAGACCCAGTACTTC
.	TRBV7-9	once	TRBJ1-5	CASTNSQPQHF	TGTGCCAGCACCAACTCTCAGCCCCAGCATTTT
.	TRBV23-1	.	TRBJ2-3	CASSQRRGPTRGTDTQYF	TGCGCCAGCAGTCAACGGCGGGGCCCGACGCGGGGCACAGATACGCAGTATTTT
TRBD2	TRBV6-6	.	TRBJ2-7	CASSTPGGEQYF	TGTGCCAGCAGTACTCCGGGGGGGGAGCAGTACTTC
TRBD1	TRBV11-2	.	TRBJ1-1	CASSFNTGGTEAFF	TGTGCCAGCAGCTTCAATACAGGGGGCACTGAAGCTTTCTTT
TRBD1	TRBV10-3	.	TRBJ2-7	CAISRQGKDDEQYF	TGTGCCATCAGCCGACAGGGAAAGGACGACGAGCAGTACTTC
.	TRBV2	.	TRBJ2-5	CASSEITGGETQYF	TGTGCCAGCAGTGAAATAACGGGTGGAGAGACCCAGTACTTC
.	TRBV30	.	TRBJ2-3	CAWSVISSTDTQYF	TGTGCCTGGAGTGTAATCTCTAGCACAGATACGCAGTATTTT
.	TRBV28	.	TRBJ1-1	CASSSPGGNTEAFF	TGTGCCAGCAGCTCCCCAGGTGGGAACACTGAAGCTTTCTTT
.	TRBV5-5	.	TRBJ1-4	CATSPTATNEKLFF	TGTGCCACCTCCCCGACAGCGACTAATGAAAAACTGTTTTTT
.	TRBV7-9	.	TRBJ2-5	CASSLAAAGEETQYF	TGTGCCAGCAGCTTAGCCGCAGCCGGGGAAGAGACCCAGTACTTC
.	TRBV28	.	TRBJ1-5	CATAEWRESNQPQHF	TGTGCCACTGCCGAGTGGAGGGAAAGCAATCAGCCCCAGCATTTT
.	TRBV4-2	.	TRBJ2-5	CASSQSVGGLETQYF	TGTGCCAGCAGCCAAAGCGTTGGAGGACTGGAGACCCAGTACTTC
.	TRBV19	.	TRBJ1-3	CASSKDRDSGNTIYF	TGTGCCAGTAGTAAGGACAGAGACTCTGGAAACACCATATATTTT
.	TRBV18	.	TRBJ2-5	CASSPALAEQETQYF	TGTGCCAGCTCACCCGCTTTAGCGGAACAAGAGACCCAGTACTTC
.	TRBV19	once	TRBJ1-1	CASSAGRGTEAFF	TGTGCCAGTAGTGCCGGCAGGGGTACTGAAGCTTTCTTT
.	TRBV18	few	TRBJ1-1	CASSPGQNTEAFF	TGTGCCAGCTCGCCGGGACAGAACACTGAAGCTTTCTTT
TRBD1	TRBV6-2/TRBV6-3	.	TRBJ1-6	CASSYKGSGTGLSPLHF	TGTGCCAGCAGTTACAAAGGATCGGGGACAGGGCTATCACCCCTCCACTTT
.	TRBV6-1	.	TRBJ2-5	CASSEAGRYQETQYF	TGTGCCAGCAGTGAAGCGGGCAGGTACCAAGAGACCCAGTACTTC
.	TRBV28	.	TRBJ2-7	CASNRPAGRMAYEQYF	TGTGCCAGCAACCGACCCGCGGGGAGAATGGCCTACGAGCAGTACTTC
.	TRBV4-1	.	TRBJ1-6	CASSQEVSSYNSPLHF	TGCGCCAGCAGCCAAGAGGTGAGCTCCTATAATTCACCCCTCCACTTT
.	TRBV7-2	.	TRBJ2-5	CASSLGEAETQYF	TGTGCCAGCAGCTTAGGGGAGGCAGAGACCCAGTACTTC
TRBD1	TRBV6-5	.	TRBJ1-5	CASKETGDQPQHF	TGTGCCAGCAAAGAGACAGGGGATCAGCCCCAGCATTTT
.	TRBV19	.	TRBJ2-2	CATSSRLRASGTGELFF	TGTGCCACCAGCTCCAGGTTGAGGGCTTCGGGCACCGGGGAGCTGTTTTTT
TRBD1	TRBV12-3/TRBV12-4	.	TRBJ1-1	CASRRQGETEAFF	TGTGCCAGCAGGCGACAGGGTGAGACTGAAGCTTTCTTT
.	TRBV5-1	.	TRBJ2-6	CASSLTTAVSSGANVLTF	TGCGCCAGCAGCTTGACAACAGCTGTTAGCTCTGGGGCCAACGTCCTGACTTTC
TRBD2	TRBV7-9	.	TRBJ2-1	CASSFRRGVSGSSYNEQFF	TGTGCCAGCAGCTTTAGGCGGGGGGTCTCTGGAAGCTCCTACAATGAGCAGTTCTTC
.	TRBV5-1	.	TRBJ1-6	CASRASDSGGLLGNSPLHF	TGCGCCAGCAGGGCCTCGGACAGTGGCGGGCTCCTGGGTAATTCACCCCTCCACTTT
.	TRBV1	.	TRBJ2-3	CTSSQDRRQGRVDTQYF	TGCACCAGCAGCCAAGATCGGAGACAGGGGAGAGTAGATACGCAGTATTTT
.	TRBV7-8	.	TRBJ2-5	CASSLKGIRETQYF	TGTGCCAGCAGCTTAAAGGGGATCCGAGAGACCCAGTACTTC
TRBD1	TRBV25-1	.	TRBJ2-1	CASSDGTGDYNEQFF	TGTGCCAGCTCCGACGGTACAGGGGACTACAATGAGCAGTTCTTC
TRBD1	TRBV5-8	.	TRBJ1-3	CASSRTGATGNTIYF	TGTGCCAGCAGCCGTACAGGGGCTACGGGAAACACCATATATTTT
.	TRBV5-4	.	TRBJ1-6	CASSREGVSSPLHF	TGTGCCAGCAGCAGAGAGGGGGTCAGCTCACCCCTCCACTTT
.	TRBV3-1/TRBV3-2	.	TRBJ2-5	CASSQEFSGSNF	TGTGCCAGCAGCCAAGAGTTCAGCGGGTCCAACTTC
TRBD2	TRBV7-2	.	TRBJ2-1	CASSLLPSGGEQFF	TGTGCCAGCAGCTTATTACCTAGCGGGGGGGAGCAGTTCTTC